This TCR beta chain was found in a study of regulatory T cells in long-lasting Graves disease. As to time point: newly diagnosed GD, antithyroid drugs for less than 3 months. Extracted PBMC RNA gave rise to the TCR library. For TCR beta, libraries came from iRepertoire HTBI primers and Arm-PCR of CDR3 regions. TCRdb re-called the multiplex PCR reads through MiXCR, storing one row per CDR3 protein. The sample has 530,000 or so distinct CDR3 sequences, 16% seen once. Trimming pared 1 base from V and 0 bases from J, leaving 10 bases between. Germline loops: CDR1 LGHDT, CDR2 YNNKEL (reference sequence). CDR3 length equals 16 residues. This clonotype was counted ten times or more. The data also belong to a second study, concerning T cells in Graves' hyperthyroidism and ophthalmopathy.

The material was peripheral blood mononuclear cells (PBMCs), obtained at new diagnosis, from a patient treated with antithyroid drugs. The chain couples TRBV3-1 to TRBJ1-5; D might be TRBD1 (5 bases). The sequence was obtained from a man aged 18 to 30 with Graves disease. The DNA of the CDR3 is TGTGCCAGCAGCCAAGCCACAGGAATTAGCAATCAGCCCCAGCATTTT. Translated, it gives CASSQATGISNQPQHF.